Included here is one T cell receptor beta chain sequence, with context. Antigen: not known. The V and J ends lost 3 bases and 0 bases respectively, with 8 bases between them. Looked up from germline, CDR1 is LNHNV and CDR2 is YYDKDF (reference sequence). The CDR3 extends over 14 amino acids. This sample is part of a study of HIV-infected children after antiretroviral therapy interruption. Study-wide points: After treatment interruption started, naive CD4+ CDR3 overlap across time points dropped.

Unique molecular identifiers were included in an RNA-based 3' RACE TCR library. TCRdb recomputed calls from the 3' RACE reads with MiXCR, one row per CDR3 protein. The sample has approximately 89,000 distinct CDR3 sequences; approximately 6.9% are singletons. This sample's treatment: PENTA 11 planned treatment interruption arm or continuous ART arm. The sequenced sample was CD45RA+ CD4+ T cells from PBMCs, pooled from several time points, obtained from a donor given antiretroviral therapy, either interrupted or continuous. Subset here: naive CD4+ CD45RA+ CD45RO- T cells. This receptor was taken from a pool of human donors with HIV. The rearrangement uses TRBV15 and TRBJ1-1; perhaps TRBD1 as D (5 bases). In DNA, the CDR3 is TGTGCCACCAGCAGGGGACCCATGAACACTGAAGCTTTCTTT. This translates into CATSRGPMNTEAFF.